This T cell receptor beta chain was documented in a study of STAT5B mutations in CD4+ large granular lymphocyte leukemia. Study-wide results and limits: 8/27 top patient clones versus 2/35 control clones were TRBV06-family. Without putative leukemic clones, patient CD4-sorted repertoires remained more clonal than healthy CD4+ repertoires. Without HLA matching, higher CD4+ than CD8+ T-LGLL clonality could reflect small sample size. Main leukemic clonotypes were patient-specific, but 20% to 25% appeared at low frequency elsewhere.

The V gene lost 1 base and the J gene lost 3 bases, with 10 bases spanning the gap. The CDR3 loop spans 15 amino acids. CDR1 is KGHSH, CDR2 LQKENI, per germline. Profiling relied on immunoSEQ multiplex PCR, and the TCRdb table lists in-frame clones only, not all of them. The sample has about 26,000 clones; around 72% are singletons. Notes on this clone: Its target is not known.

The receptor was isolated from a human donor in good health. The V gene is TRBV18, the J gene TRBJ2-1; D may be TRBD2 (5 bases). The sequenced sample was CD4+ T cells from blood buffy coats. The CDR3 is CASSPLSRGYNEQFF. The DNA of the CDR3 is TGTGCCAGCTCACCACTGAGCCGGGGCTACAATGAGCAGTTCTTC.